These 14 T cell receptor beta chains share one sample of origin, sequenced in a study of CD4+ T cells in melanoma. The protocol was immunoSEQ multiplex PCR, while the TCRdb copy is restricted to in-frame clones and leaves out a portion. The table records 15,000 to 20,000 clones, 81% of them present only once. The sample consisted of cells from a culture (not recorded whether cultured in vitro). These receptors all stem from a human donor with melanoma.

The chain carries TRBV5-6 and TRBJ1-6; 7 nucleotides match TRBD1. V shed 4 bases and J 6 bases; nucleotides not matched to a gene: 7. Looked up from germline, CDR1 is SGHDT and CDR2 is YYEEEE. The CDR3 sequence is 15 residues long. The CDR3 nucleotides read TGTGCCAGCAGCAAAAAAACAGGGGTTAATTCACCCCTCCACTTT. Translating gives CASSKKTGVNSPLHF.

The chain couples TRBV5-1 to TRBJ1-4; D gene unclear. The V and J ends lost 4 bases and 0 bases respectively, with 19 bases between them. CDR1 is SGHRS and CDR2 is YFSETQ in the germline V gene. The CDR3 spans 18 residues. DNA of the CDR3: TGCGCCAGCAGCACAACACCGAGGGTTCGGGCAACTAATGAAAAACTGTTTTTT. This sequence encodes CASSTTPRVRATNEKLFF.

This clone has a handful of counts. The chain is built from TRBV2 and TRBJ2-2; 7 positions agree with TRBD1. V lost 4 bases, J lost 5 bases, and 10 bases stayed unmatched. The germline V gene encodes CDR1 SNHLY and CDR2 FYNNEI. The CDR3 is 16 amino acids. DNA for the CDR3: TGTGCCAGCAGTGTTTTAACAGGGGTTCCTACCGGGGAGCTGTTTTTT. Encoded protein: CASSVLTGVPTGELFF.

This rearrangement joins TRBV7-2 to TRBJ2-1; D is possibly TRBD2 (7 bases). With 0 bases removed from V and 7 bases from J, the gap between germline ends came to 13 bases. This CDR3 contains 15 residues. Per the germline V gene, CDR1 is SGHTA and CDR2 is FQGNSA. The CDR3 DNA follows: TGTGCCAGCAGCTTAGCGAGGGGGGGAGCGAATGAGCAGTTCTTC. Its protein product is CASSLARGGANEQFF.

The chain is built from TRBV5-5 and TRBJ2-5, with 8 bases identical to TRBD1. The ends lost 4 bases at V and 1 base at J; junction bases unmatched: 9. The CDR3 extends over 16 amino acids. The germline gives CDR1 SGHKS, CDR2 YYEKEE (reference sequence). CDR3 sequence (DNA): TGTGCCAGCAGCCCAGCGACAGGGGTACTCCAAGAGACCCAGTACTTC. It is translated as CASSPATGVLQETQYF.

This rearrangement joins TRBV11-2 to TRBJ2-3, with 7 bases lining up with TRBD2. CDR3 length equals 16 residues. The V and J ends lost 0 bases and 1 base, in that order; junction bases with no gene match: 4. Germline CDR1 SGHAT, CDR2 FQNNGV. Here the CDR3 reads CASSLEGGGGTDTQYF. Here the CDR3 DNA reads TGTGCCAGCAGCTTAGAGGGGGGAGGGGGCACAGATACGCAGTATTTT.

The genes are TRBV4-1 and TRBJ2-7; TRBD1 is a possible D gene (5 bases). Germline lookup yields CDR1 MGHRA and CDR2 YSYEKL. The ends were cut back, 2 bases at V and 2 bases at J, with 13 bases in the middle. The CDR3 runs 15 residues. Written as DNA, the CDR3 is TGCGCCAGCAGCCAAACAGGACCAAGGACCTACGAGCAGTACTTC. This translates into CASSQTGPRTYEQYF.

This chain links TRBV10-3 with TRBJ1-1; D is uncertain. In germline, CDR1 is ENHRY, CDR2 SYGVKD. Deletions cut 2 bases from V and 4 bases from J, with 2 bases between. The CDR3 runs 11 residues. The CDR3 DNA reads TGTGCCATCAGTGAGGTCACTGAAGCTTTCTTT. Translation gives CAISEVTEAFF.

The chain recombines TRBV2 with TRBJ2-1; D is perhaps TRBD1 (5 bases). This CDR3 has 15 residues. From germline, CDR1 is SNHLY and CDR2 FYNNEI. V lost 2 bases and J lost 0, with 8 bases in between. The CDR3 protein is CASSEQGYSYNEQFF. Written as DNA, the CDR3 is TGTGCCAGCAGTGAACAGGGATACTCCTACAATGAGCAGTTCTTC.

This clone came up once. The chain joins TRBV7-3 to TRBJ2-2; D could derive from TRBD1 or TRBD2 (5 bases each). Trimming left V 6 bases short and J 4 bases short, with 12 bases between. The germline gives CDR1 SGHTA, CDR2 FQGTGA. The length of the CDR3 is 14 residues. CDR3 sequence reads: CASRGRSPTGELFF. In DNA form, the CDR3 reads TGTGCCAGCAGGGGACGGAGTCCCACCGGGGAGCTGTTTTTT.

The chain links TRBV6-1 to TRBJ2-7; D remains ambiguous. V lost 7 bases and J 4 bases, leaving 20 bases between the germline ends. The CDR3 covers 15 residues. Germline values: CDR1 MNHNS, CDR2 SASEGT. The CDR3 region has the DNA TGTGCCAGCAATCTGTCCAGGACCCTACTTTACGAGCAGTACTTC. Its translation: CASNLSRTLLYEQYF.

CDR3 region: CASSLVGAGTDTQYF. The CDR3 coding sequence is TGCGCCAGCAGCTTGGTTGGGGCGGGCACAGATACGCAGTATTTT. The rearrangement links TRBV5-1 to TRBJ2-3; D may be TRBD1 (5 bases). V lost 0 bases to trimming and J lost 1 base, with 9 bases between them. The germline gives CDR1 SGHRS, CDR2 YFSETQ. The CDR3 loop spans 15 amino acids.

Worth noting for this clone: This sample includes further DNA sequences coding for the same CDR3. The chain joins TRBV14 to TRBJ1-2; D not certain. The germline gives CDR1 SGHDN, CDR2 FVKESK. V lost 3 bases, J lost 4 bases, and 9 bases lay in between. This CDR3 region has 13 residues. In DNA form, the CDR3 reads TGTGCCAGCAGCCATGGACCCAGCTATGGCTACACCTTC. Protein sequence: CASSHGPSYGYTF.

The rearrangement uses TRBV28 and TRBJ2-7, with D possibly called TRBD1 or TRBD2 (5 bases each). V was trimmed by 8 bases and J by 5 bases, leaving 16 bases between them. Per the germline V gene, CDR1 is MDHEN and CDR2 is SYDVKM. This CDR3 has 13 residues. The CDR3 DNA sequence: TGTGCCAGCGCTTATGAGGGGATGGACGAGCAGTACTTC. Its translation is CASAYEGMDEQYF.